This paragraph reports one TCR beta chain. Method: immunoSEQ multiplex PCR; TCRdb's copy keeps in-frame clones and lacks some. The sample has under 150,000 clones; more than 75% are singletons. This entry comes from a study of blood T cell repertoires in COVID-19. The CDR3 totals 15 residues. V lost 10 bases and J lost 7, with 24 bases in between. CDR1 SNHLY and CDR2 FYNNEI come from the germline V gene. This TCR was sampled from a man in his fifties with active COVID-19. The sequencing sample was made of peripheral blood. This chain links TRBV2 with TRBJ2-3, with a tentative D call TRBD2 (6 bases). In DNA form, the CDR3 reads TGTGCCACCCTACACCGGACGAGGGGAGGATATACGCAGTATTTT. Its protein is CATLHRTRGGYTQYF.